This entry concerns a single T cell receptor (beta chain). The antigen is undetermined. TCRdb's table, derived via immunoSEQ multiplex PCR, lists solely in-frame clones and lacks some. The data show approximately 150,000 clones, with 92% seen just once and roughly 10% held by the top ten. Germline trimming cut 1 base from V and 5 bases from J; bases unmatched to any gene: 12. Germline V CDR1 and CDR2: SGHVS, FNYEAQ. The CDR3 loop spans 18 amino acids. The sample is drawn from a study of T cell responses to AZD1222 COVID-19 vaccine. Study-wide points: CD4 TCRs covered the whole spike, strongest at regions 160-218 and 743-854. Repertoires were collected only later (after the peak T cell response had occurred).

This clonotype was sampled from an adult who received the AZD1222 COVID-19 vaccine. The sequencing here drew on peripheral blood, taken 28 days after the second AZD1222 dose. This chain links TRBV7-6 with TRBJ2-7; 12 positions agree with TRBD2. CDR3 region: CASSLEWTSGMIGDEQYF. CDR3 sequence (DNA): TGTGCCAGCAGCTTAGAATGGACTAGCGGGATGATTGGCGACGAGCAGTACTTC.